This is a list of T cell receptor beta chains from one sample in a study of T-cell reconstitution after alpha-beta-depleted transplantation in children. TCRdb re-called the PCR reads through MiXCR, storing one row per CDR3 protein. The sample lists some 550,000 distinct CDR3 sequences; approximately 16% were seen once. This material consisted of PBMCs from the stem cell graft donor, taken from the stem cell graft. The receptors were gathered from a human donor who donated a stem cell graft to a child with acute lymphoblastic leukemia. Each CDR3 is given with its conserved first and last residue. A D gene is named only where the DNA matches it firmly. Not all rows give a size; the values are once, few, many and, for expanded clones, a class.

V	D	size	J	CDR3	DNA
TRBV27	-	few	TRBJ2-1	CASSLPPGNEQFF	TGTGCCAGCAGTTTGCCTCCGGGGAATGAGCAGTTCTTC
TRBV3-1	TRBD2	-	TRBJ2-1	CASSQDGTSGRERFF	TGTGCCAGCAGCCAAGATGGGACTAGCGGGAGGGAACGGTTCTTC
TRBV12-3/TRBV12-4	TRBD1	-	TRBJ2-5	CASSLDQGADETQYF	TGTGCCAGCAGTTTAGACCAGGGGGCGGATGAGACCCAGTACTTC
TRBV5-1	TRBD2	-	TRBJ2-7	CASSFHPGLGDEQYF	TGCGCCAGCAGCTTCCACCCGGGACTAGGGGACGAGCAGTACTTC
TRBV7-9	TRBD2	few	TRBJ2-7	CASSPGTSGNSGEQYF	TGTGCCAGCAGCCCGGGGACTAGCGGGAATTCGGGTGAGCAGTACTTC
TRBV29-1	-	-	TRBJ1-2	CSVEARSPATYGYTF	TGCAGCGTTGAAGCACGTAGCCCCGCTACCTATGGCTACACCTTC
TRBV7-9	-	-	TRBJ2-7	CASSLAQGFGEQYF	TGTGCCAGCAGCTTAGCGCAGGGGTTTGGGGAGCAGTACTTC
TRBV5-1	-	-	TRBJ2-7	CASSLGDVYEQYF	TGCGCCAGCAGCTTGGGGGACGTCTACGAGCAGTACTTC
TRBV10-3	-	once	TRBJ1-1	CAISASGGTEAFF	TGTGCCATCAGTGCGAGCGGGGGCACTGAAGCTTTCTTT
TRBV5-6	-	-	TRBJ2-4	CASSLAGVAKNIQYF	TGTGCCAGCAGCTTGGCGGGAGTAGCCAAAAACATTCAGTACTTC
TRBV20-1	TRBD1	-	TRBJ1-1	CGSGTAKLSAFF	TGCGGCTCCGGGACAGCCAAGCTTTCGGCTTTCTTT
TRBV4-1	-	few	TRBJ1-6	CASSQEGAGSSYNSPLHF	TGCGCCAGCAGCCAAGAAGGGGCAGGGAGCTCCTATAATTCACCCCTCCACTTT
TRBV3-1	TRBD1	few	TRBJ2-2	CASSQGQGTSRPGELFF	TGTGCCAGCAGCCAGGGACAGGGGACTTCCCGCCCCGGGGAGCTGTTTTTT
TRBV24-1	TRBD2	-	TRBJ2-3	CASGTSDADTQYF	TGTGCCTCCGGGACTAGTGACGCAGATACGCAGTATTTT
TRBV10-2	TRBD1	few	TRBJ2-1	CASGRGRYNEQFF	TGCGCCAGCGGCAGGGGGCGGTACAATGAGCAGTTCTTC
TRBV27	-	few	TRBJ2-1	CASRVGFHEQFF	TGTGCCAGCAGGGTTGGTTTTCATGAGCAGTTCTTC
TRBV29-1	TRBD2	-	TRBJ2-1	CSGDRTSGSSYEQFF	TGCAGCGGTGACAGGACTAGCGGGAGTAGCTATGAGCAGTTCTTC
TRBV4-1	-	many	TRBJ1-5	CASSQDGQIQPQHF	TGCGCCAGCAGCCAAGACGGACAGATACAGCCCCAGCATTTT
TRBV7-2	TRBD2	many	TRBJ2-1	CASSFYPGLAGNEQFF	TGTGCCAGCAGCTTCTATCCCGGACTAGCGGGAAACGAGCAGTTCTTC
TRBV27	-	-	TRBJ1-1	CATREGNTEAFF	TGTGCCACCAGGGAGGGTAACACTGAAGCTTTCTTT
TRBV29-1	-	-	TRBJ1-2	CSADVAPYYGYTF	TGCAGCGCTGACGTGGCCCCATACTATGGCTACACCTTC
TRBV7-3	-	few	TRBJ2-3	CASSLSRSMTDTQYF	TGTGCCAGCAGCTTATCGAGATCAATGACAGATACGCAGTATTTT
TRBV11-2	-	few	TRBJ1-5	CASSSLGSNQPQHF	TGTGCCAGCAGCTCCCTCGGTAGCAATCAGCCCCAGCATTTT
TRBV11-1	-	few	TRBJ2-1	CASSLILPPITSGVSYNEQFF	TGTGCCAGCAGCTTAATACTCCCCCCAATTACATCGGGGGTATCCTACAATGAGCAGTTCTTC
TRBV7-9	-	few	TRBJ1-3	CASSLASTGNTIYF	TGTGCCAGCAGCTTAGCTTCGACTGGAAACACCATATATTTT
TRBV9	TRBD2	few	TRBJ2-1	CASSVGGRVYNEQFF	TGTGCCAGCAGCGTAGGCGGGAGGGTCTACAATGAGCAGTTCTTC
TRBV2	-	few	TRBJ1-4	CASEEKGEANEKLFF	TGTGCCAGCGAGGAAAAGGGGGAGGCTAATGAAAAACTGTTTTTT
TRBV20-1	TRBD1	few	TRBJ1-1	CSAEGTGWYTEAFF	TGCAGTGCAGAAGGGACAGGGTGGTACACTGAAGCTTTCTTT
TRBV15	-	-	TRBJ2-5	CATSKGGGETQYF	TGTGCCACCAGCAAGGGGGGCGGGGAGACCCAGTACTTC
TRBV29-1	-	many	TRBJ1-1	CSVLKTKNTEAFF	TGCAGTGTGTTGAAGACTAAGAACACTGAAGCTTTCTTT
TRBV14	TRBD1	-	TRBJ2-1	CASSHSGTGSNEQFF	TGTGCCAGCAGCCATTCCGGGACAGGGTCCAATGAGCAGTTCTTC
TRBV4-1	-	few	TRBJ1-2	CASSPRGLGGYTF	TGCGCCAGCAGCCCGAGGGGCCTAGGGGGCTACACCTTC
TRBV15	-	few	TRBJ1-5	CATSRDRMGFNQPQHF	TGTGCCACCAGCAGAGACCGTATGGGCTTCAATCAGCCCCAGCATTTT
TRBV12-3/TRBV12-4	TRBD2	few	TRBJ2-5	CASSLGLGPPETQYF	TGTGCCAGCAGTCTCGGACTAGGCCCACCAGAGACCCAGTACTTC
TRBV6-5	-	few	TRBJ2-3	CASTVKDTQYF	TGTGCCAGCACCGTGAAAGATACGCAGTATTTT
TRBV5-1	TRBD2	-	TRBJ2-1	CASSGRGTSGSYNEQFF	TGCGCCAGCAGCGGCAGGGGTACTAGCGGGAGCTACAATGAGCAGTTCTTC
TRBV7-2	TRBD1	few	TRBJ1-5	CASSLRDREKPQHF	TGTGCCAGCAGCTTAAGGGACAGGGAAAAGCCCCAGCATTTT
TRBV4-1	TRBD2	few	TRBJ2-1	CASSQEGLPNNEQFF	TGCGCCAGCAGCCAAGAGGGACTACCTAACAATGAGCAGTTCTTC
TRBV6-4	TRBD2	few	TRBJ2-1	CASSRLTSGRANEQFF	TGTGCCAGCAGTCGACTAACTAGCGGGAGGGCCAATGAGCAGTTCTTC